The clone carrying this T cell receptor (beta chain) occurred a few times. This specimen comes from a study of blood T cell repertoires in COVID-19. Study-wide background: From T cells, B-cell-depleted T cells, or PBMCs came the material, which was cDNA or gDNA.

Per the authors' pipeline: Researchers report that nucleated cell counts were estimated from reference gene primer amplification. Profiled with immunoSEQ multiplex PCR; TCRdb holds only in-frame clones, not every one. V and J calls plus clone size are reproduced from that table; the DNA served to infer D and trimming. The sample comprises 70,000 to 90,000 clones, roughly 77% of which are singletons, and roughly 22% rests with the top ten. Per the germline V gene, CDR1 is DFQATT and CDR2 is SNEGSKA (reference sequence). The CDR3 length is 16 residues. The junction had 13 bases not matched to a gene; V was cut back by 3 bases and J by 8 bases.

This clonotype originated in a human donor in a cohort sampled during active COVID-19. The sample taken for sequencing was peripheral blood. The chain has TRBV20-1 and TRBJ2-1; TRBD2 aligns across 10 bases. The CDR3 protein is CSASFAGTSVPDEQFF. CDR3 sequence (DNA): TGCAGTGCTAGTTTCGCCGGGACTAGCGTTCCCGATGAGCAGTTCTTC.